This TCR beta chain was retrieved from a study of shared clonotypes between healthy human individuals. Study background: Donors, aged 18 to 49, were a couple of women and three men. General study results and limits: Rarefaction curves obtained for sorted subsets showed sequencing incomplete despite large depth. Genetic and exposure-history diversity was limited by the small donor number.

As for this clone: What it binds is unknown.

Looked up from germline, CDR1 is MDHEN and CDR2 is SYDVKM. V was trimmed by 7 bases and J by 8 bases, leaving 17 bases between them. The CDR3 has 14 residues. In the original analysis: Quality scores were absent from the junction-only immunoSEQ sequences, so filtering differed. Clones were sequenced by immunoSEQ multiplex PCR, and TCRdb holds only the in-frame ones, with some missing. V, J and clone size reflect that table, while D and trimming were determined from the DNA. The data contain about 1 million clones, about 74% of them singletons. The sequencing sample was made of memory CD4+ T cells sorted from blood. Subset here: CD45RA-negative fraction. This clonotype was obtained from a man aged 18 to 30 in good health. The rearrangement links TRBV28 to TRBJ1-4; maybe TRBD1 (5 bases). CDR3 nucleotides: TGTGCCAGCACGAGGGGAGGATTACGCGAAAAACTGTTTTTT. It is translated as CASTRGGLREKLFF.